This T cell receptor (beta chain) was identified during a study of cytomegalovirus exposure and HLA in healthy donors. Broader study findings: Specificity for CMV antigens was confirmed in vitro for three of the CMV-associated chains.

60 Vbeta and 13 Jbeta primers were used in PCR. In the authors' workflow: In a later analysis, the count reached some 73 million unique TCR beta chains, with about 9.9 million shared. Libraries were prepared by immunoSEQ multiplex PCR; TCRdb keeps only in-frame clonotypes and omits some of them. V, J and clone size are those of that table, while D and trimming were read from the DNA. The sample holds about 100,000 clones; around 76% are singletons and the top ten take 6.5% to 9%. Comments on this clone: The antigen is unknown.

V shed 3 bases and J shed 5 bases, with 10 bases lying between them. The CDR3 runs 13 residues. Per germline, CDR1 SGHTA and CDR2 FQGNSA. The sample was PBMCs. The J gene is TRBJ2-5, the V gene TRBV7-2, with a weak D call TRBD1 (5 bases). The TCR comes from a man aged 40-50 years in good health and CMV-seropositive. Here the CDR3 DNA reads TGTGCCAGCAGCTTTGGCAGGGTGGAGACCCAGTACTTC. Translating it yields CASSFGRVETQYF.